A selection of T cell receptor beta chains follows, all from one sample in a study of blood T cell repertoires in COVID-19. The data were produced by immunoSEQ multiplex PCR, yet TCRdb's version contains in-frame clones alone and is incomplete. Of 200,000 to 250,000 clones in the sample, 75% to 85% are singletons; the top ten hold approximately 5.1%. The sample comprised peripheral blood. These receptors originate from a man aged 50-59 years with COVID-19, enrolled during active disease. Each CDR3 is given with its conserved first and last residue. A D gene is named only where the DNA matches it firmly. The size field is filled for only some rows; it gives once, few, many or a size class.

size	V	D	J	DNA	CDR3
-	TRBV7-8	TRBD1	TRBJ2-5	TGTGCCAGCAGCTTAACAGGGGGGCGAGAGACCCAGTACTTC	CASSLTGGRETQYF
few	TRBV6-2/TRBV6-3	TRBD1	TRBJ1-5	TGTGCCAGCAGTCGGACAGGGCGCAATCAGCCCCAGCATTTT	CASSRTGRNQPQHF
once	TRBV3-1/TRBV3-2	TRBD1	TRBJ2-7	TGTGCCAGCAGCCAAGACTCAGGGGGAAAGGGCGAGCAGTACTTC	CASSQDSGGKGEQYF
-	TRBV19	TRBD2	TRBJ2-1	TGTGCCAGTAGTTCCGCTGGGGGAGCGGGGAGTTACAATGAGCAGTTCTTC	CASSSAGGAGSYNEQFF
few	TRBV11-2	TRBD1	TRBJ1-4	TGTGCCAGCAGCTTAGTGGGACAGAGTAATGAAAAACTGTTTTTT	CASSLVGQSNEKLFF
-	TRBV3-1/TRBV3-2	TRBD2	TRBJ2-6	TGTGCCAGCAGCCAGGGGGGGGCTGGGGCCAACGTCCTGACTTTC	CASSQGGAGANVLTF
few	TRBV9	-	TRBJ2-7	TGTGCCAGCAGCGTAGCTGATGAGGGCCCCAGCTCCTACGAGCAGTACTTC	CASSVADEGPSSYEQYF
-	TRBV2	TRBD1	TRBJ2-7	TGTGCCAGCAAGACAGGGGGATTCTCCTACGAGCAGTACTTC	CASKTGGFSYEQYF
-	TRBV11-3	TRBD1	TRBJ1-1	TGTGCCAGCAGCTTAGATCTCTCAGGGGGCCTGAACACTGAAGCTTTCTTT	CASSLDLSGGLNTEAFF
-	TRBV7-8	TRBD1	TRBJ2-1	TGTGCCAGCAGCCCAAGACAGGGTAGTAACAATGAGCAGTTCTTC	CASSPRQGSNNEQFF
-	TRBV23-1	-	TRBJ1-5	TGCGCCAGCAGTCGGGACCTAGGAGGGGCGACTGGCAATCAGCCCCAGCATTTT	CASSRDLGGATGNQPQHF
-	TRBV4-3	TRBD2	TRBJ2-5	TGCGCCAGCAGCCAACTCGGGACTACACAAGAGACCCAGTACTTC	CASSQLGTTQETQYF
-	TRBV5-5	-	TRBJ1-2	TGTGCCAGCAGCCCGGTCAGACTCAACTATGGCTACACCTTC	CASSPVRLNYGYTF
-	TRBV19	TRBD1	TRBJ1-5	TGTGCCAGTAGTAGACTACAGGGGAGCACCCATCAGCCCCAGCATTTT	CASSRLQGSTHQPQHF
-	TRBV5-4	TRBD1	TRBJ2-2	TGTGCCAGCAGCTTTCCACCGGGACAGAGAAATACCGGGGAGCTGTTTTTT	CASSFPPGQRNTGELFF
-	TRBV19	TRBD1	TRBJ1-3	TGTGCCAGTAGTACAGACAGGGACTCTGGAAACACCATATATTTT	CASSTDRDSGNTIYF
-	TRBV10-3	-	TRBJ2-5	TGTGCCATCAGTGAAACGGGAAAGGAGACCCAGTACTTC	CAISETGKETQYF
-	TRBV9	-	TRBJ1-1	TGTGCCAGCAGCCCCAGGGGCCCCCCTTCCACTGAAGCTTTCTTT	CASSPRGPPSTEAFF
-	TRBV20-1	-	TRBJ2-3	TGCAGTGCTAGTTCGACAGTCACAGATACGCAGTATTTT	CSASSTVTDTQYF
-	TRBV9	TRBD1	TRBJ2-5	TGTGCCAGCAGCCCCCGGACAGGGATAGAGACCCAGTACTTC	CASSPRTGIETQYF
-	TRBV15	-	TRBJ2-4	TGTGCCACCAGCAGGGGCAGCTCGGGGGAAAACATTCAGTACTTC	CATSRGSSGENIQYF
once	TRBV27	-	TRBJ2-3	TGTGCCAGCAGTCCCTATTCAGCAGGTACGCAGTATTTT	CASSPYSAGTQYF